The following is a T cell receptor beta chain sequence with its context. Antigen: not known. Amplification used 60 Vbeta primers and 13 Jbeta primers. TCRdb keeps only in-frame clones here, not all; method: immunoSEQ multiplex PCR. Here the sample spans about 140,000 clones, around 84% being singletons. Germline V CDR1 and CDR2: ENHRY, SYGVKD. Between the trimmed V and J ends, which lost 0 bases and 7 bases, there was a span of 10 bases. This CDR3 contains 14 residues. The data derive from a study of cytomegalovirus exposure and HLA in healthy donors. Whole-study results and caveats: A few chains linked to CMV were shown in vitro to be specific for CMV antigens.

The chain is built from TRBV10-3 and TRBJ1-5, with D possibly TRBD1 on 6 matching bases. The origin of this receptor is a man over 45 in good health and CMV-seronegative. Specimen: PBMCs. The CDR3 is CAISESAGVQPQHF. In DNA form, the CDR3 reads TGTGCCATCAGTGAGTCGGCAGGGGTGCAGCCCCAGCATTTT.